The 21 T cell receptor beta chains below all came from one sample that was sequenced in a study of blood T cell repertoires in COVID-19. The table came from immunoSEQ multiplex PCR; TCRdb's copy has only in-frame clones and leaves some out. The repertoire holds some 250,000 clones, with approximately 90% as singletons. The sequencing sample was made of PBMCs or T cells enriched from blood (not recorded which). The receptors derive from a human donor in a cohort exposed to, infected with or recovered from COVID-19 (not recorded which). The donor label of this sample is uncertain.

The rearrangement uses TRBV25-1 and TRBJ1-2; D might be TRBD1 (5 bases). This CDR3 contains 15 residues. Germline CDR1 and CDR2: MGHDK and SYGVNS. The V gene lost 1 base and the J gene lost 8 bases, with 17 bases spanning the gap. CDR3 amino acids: CASSESAGPYKGYTF. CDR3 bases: TGTGCCAGCAGTGAATCGGCAGGGCCGTATAAGGGCTACACCTTC.

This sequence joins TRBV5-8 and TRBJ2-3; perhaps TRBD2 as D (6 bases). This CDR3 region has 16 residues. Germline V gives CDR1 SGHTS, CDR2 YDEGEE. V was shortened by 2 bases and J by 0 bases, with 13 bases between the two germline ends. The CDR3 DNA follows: TGTGCCAGCAGCTTCCCCGGAGGGGCTAGCACAGATACGCAGTATTTT. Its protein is CASSFPGGASTDTQYF.

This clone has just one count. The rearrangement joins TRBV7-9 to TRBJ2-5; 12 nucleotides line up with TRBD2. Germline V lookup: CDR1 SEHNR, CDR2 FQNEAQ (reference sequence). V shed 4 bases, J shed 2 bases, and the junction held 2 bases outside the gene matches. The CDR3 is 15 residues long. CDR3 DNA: TGTGCCAGCAGCTACGGGACTAGCGGGCAAGAGACCCAGTACTTC. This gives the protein CASSYGTSGQETQYF.

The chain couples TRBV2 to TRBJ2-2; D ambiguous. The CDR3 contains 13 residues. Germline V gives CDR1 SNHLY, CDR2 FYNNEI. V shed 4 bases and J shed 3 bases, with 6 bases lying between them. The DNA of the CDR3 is TGTGCCAGCAGTGTTCTCTACACCGGGGAGCTGTTTTTT. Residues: CASSVLYTGELFF.

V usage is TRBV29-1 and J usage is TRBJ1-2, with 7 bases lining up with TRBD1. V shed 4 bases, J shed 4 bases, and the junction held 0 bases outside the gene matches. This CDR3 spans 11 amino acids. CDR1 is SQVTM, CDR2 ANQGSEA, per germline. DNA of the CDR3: TGCAGCGTTGGGGACAGCTATGGCTACACCTTC. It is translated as CSVGDSYGYTF. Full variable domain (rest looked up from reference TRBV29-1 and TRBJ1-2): SAVISQKPSRDICQRGTSLTIQCQVDSQVTMMFWYRQQPGQSLTLIATANQGSEATYESGFVIDKFPISRPNLTFSTLTVSNMSPEDSSIYLCSVGDSYGYTFGSGTRLTVV.

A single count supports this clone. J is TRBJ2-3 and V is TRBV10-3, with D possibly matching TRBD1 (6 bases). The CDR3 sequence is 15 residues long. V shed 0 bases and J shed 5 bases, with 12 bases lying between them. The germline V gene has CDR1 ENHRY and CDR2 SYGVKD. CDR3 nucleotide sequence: TGTGCCATCAGTGAGTCGAAGGGACAAGGAGATACGCAGTATTTT. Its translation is CAISESKGQGDTQYF.

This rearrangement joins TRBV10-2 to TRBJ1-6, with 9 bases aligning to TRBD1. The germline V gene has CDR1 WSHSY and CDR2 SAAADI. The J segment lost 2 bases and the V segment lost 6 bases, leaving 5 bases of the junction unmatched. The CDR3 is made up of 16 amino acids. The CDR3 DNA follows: TGCGCCAGCAGGGCGGACAGGGGCACCTATAATTCACCCCTCCACTTT. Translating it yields CASRADRGTYNSPLHF.

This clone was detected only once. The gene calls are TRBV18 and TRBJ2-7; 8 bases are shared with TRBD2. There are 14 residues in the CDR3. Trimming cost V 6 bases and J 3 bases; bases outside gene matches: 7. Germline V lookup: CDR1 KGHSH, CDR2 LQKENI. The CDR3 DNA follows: TGTGCCAGCTCGCCGGGACTAGTAAACTACGAGCAGTACTTC. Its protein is CASSPGLVNYEQYF.

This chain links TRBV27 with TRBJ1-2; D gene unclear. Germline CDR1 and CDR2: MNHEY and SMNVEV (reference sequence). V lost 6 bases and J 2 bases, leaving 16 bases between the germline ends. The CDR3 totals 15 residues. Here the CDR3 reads CASREGPQLNYGYTF. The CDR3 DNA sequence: TGTGCCAGCAGAGAGGGTCCCCAATTGAACTATGGCTACACCTTC.

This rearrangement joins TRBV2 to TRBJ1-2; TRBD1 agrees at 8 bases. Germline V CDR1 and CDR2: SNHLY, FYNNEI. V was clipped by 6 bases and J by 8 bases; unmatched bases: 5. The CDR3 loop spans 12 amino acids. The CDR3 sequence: CASRDRGQGYTF. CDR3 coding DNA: TGTGCCAGCAGAGACAGGGGTCAGGGCTACACCTTC.

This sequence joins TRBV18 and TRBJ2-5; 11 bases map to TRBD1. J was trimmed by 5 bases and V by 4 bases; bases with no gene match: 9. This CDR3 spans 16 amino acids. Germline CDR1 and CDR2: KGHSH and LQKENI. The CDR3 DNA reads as TGTGCCAGCTCACAAACCTTCGGGACAGGGGGTGAGACCCAGTACTTC. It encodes CASSQTFGTGGETQYF.

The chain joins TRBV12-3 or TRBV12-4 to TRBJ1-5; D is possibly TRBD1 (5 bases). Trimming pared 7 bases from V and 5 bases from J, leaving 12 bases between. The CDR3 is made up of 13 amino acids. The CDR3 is CASKGLGHQPQHF. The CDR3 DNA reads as TGTGCCAGCAAGGGACTGGGGCATCAGCCCCAGCATTTT.

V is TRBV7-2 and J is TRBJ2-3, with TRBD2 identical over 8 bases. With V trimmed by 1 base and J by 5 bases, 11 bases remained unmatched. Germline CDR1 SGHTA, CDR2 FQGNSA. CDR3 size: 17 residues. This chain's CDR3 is CASSLVRQPREGDTQYF. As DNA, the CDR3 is TGTGCCAGCAGCTTAGTCAGGCAGCCCCGGGAGGGAGATACGCAGTATTTT.

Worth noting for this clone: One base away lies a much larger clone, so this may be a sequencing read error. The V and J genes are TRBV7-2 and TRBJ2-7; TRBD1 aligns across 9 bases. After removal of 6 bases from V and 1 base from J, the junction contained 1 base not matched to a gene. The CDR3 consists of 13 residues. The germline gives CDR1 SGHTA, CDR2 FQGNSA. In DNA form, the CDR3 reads TGTGCCAGCAGACAGGGGGCTTCCTACGAGCAGTACTTC. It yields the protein CASRQGASYEQYF. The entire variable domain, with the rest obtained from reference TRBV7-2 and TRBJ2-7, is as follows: GAGVSQSPSNKVTEKGKDVELRCDPISGHTALYWYRQSLGQGLEFLIYFQGNSAPDKSGLPSDRFSAERTGGSVSTLTIQRTQQEDSAVYLCASRQGASYEQYFGPGTRLTVT.

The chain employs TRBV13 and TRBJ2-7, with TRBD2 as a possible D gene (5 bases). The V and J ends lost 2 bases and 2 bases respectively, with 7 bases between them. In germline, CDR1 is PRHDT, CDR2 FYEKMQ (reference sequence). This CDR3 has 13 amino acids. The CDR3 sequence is CASSLRGAYEQYF. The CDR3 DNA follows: TGTGCCAGCAGCTTACGGGGTGCCTACGAGCAGTACTTC.

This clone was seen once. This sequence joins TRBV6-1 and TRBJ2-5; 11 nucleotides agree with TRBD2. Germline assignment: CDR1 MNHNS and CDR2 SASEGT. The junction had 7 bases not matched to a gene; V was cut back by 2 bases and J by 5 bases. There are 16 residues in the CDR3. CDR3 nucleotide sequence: TGTGCCAGCAGTGAACCCTTAGCGGGGGGGCGGGAGACCCAGTACTTC. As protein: CASSEPLAGGRETQYF.

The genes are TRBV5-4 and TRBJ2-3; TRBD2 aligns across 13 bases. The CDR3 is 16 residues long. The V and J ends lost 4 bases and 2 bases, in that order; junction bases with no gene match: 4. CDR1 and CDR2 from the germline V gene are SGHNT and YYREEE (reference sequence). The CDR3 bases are TGTGCCAGCAGCGGCGGACTAGCGGGGGTCACAGATACGCAGTATTTT. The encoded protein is CASSGGLAGVTDTQYF. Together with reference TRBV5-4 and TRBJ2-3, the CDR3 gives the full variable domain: ETGVTQSPTHLIKTRGQQVTLRCSSQSGHNTVSWYQQALGQGPQFIFQYYREEENGRGNFPPRFSGLQFPNYSSELNVNALELDDSALYLCASSGGLAGVTDTQYFGPGTRLTVL.

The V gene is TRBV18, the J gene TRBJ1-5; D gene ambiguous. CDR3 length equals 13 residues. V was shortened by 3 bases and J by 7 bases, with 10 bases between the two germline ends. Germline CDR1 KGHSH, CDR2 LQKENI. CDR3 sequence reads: CASSPAGSQPQHF. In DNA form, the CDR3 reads TGTGCCAGCTCACCGGCGGGGTCGCAGCCCCAGCATTTT. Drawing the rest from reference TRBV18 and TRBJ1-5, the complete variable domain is NAGVMQNPRHLVRRRGQEARLRCSPMKGHSHVYWYRQLPEEGLKFMVYLQKENIIDESGMPKERFSAEFPKEGPSILRIQQVVRGDSAAYFCASSPAGSQPQHFGDGTRLSIL.

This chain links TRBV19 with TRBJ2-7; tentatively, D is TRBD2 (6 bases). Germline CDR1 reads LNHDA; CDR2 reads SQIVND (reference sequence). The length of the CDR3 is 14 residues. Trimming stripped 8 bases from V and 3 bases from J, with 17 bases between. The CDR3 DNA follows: TGTGCCAGTGGGGAAGGGCGGGACGGCTACGAGCAGTACTTC. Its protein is CASGEGRDGYEQYF.

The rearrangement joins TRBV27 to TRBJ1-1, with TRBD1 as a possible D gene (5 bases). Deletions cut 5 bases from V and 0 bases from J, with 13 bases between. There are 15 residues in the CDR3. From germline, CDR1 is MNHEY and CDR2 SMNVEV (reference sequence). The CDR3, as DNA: TGTGCCAGCAGTCCCCTCGACAGATTGAACACTGAAGCTTTCTTT. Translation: CASSPLDRLNTEAFF.

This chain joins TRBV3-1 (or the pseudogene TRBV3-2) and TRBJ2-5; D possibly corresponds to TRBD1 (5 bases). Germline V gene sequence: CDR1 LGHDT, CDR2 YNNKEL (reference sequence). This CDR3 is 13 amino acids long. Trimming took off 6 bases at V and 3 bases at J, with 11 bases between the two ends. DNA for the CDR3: TGTGCCAGCAGGTGGCAGGGTGAAGAGACCCAGTACTTC. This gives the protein CASRWQGEETQYF.